These T cell receptor beta chains were read from a single sample in a study of shared clonotypes between healthy human individuals. Data came from immunoSEQ multiplex PCR; TCRdb stores just in-frame clones and leaves some out. Found here are about 2.3 million clones, 85% to 95% of them singletons; the top ten hold 0.37%. The sample was naive CD4+ T cells from PBMCs. These receptors were collected from a young man in good health. Some clones in this sample may be carry-over from other donors' samples. Both conserved end residues are part of each CDR3. D genes are given only for firm matches. A row's size may be missing; if present it is once, few, many or a size class.

J gene,clone size,V gene,D gene,CDR3 protein,CDR3 DNA
TRBJ2-4,NA,TRBV28,NA,CASSPTGLAKNIQYF,TGTGCCAGCAGCCCCACAGGGTTAGCCAAAAACATTCAGTACTTC
TRBJ1-5,NA,TRBV5-1,NA,CASSLDGATPTQHF,TGCGCCAGCAGCTTGGACGGGGCCACCCCAACCCAGCATTTT
TRBJ2-5,NA,TRBV15,NA,CATSRGQLETQYF,TGTGCCACCAGCAGAGGGCAGCTAGAGACCCAGTACTTC
TRBJ2-1,NA,TRBV7-2,NA,CASSQSGSYNEQFF,TGTGCCAGCAGCCAGAGCGGGTCCTACAATGAGCAGTTCTTC
TRBJ2-6,once,TRBV4-1,NA,CASSQPGRTGKGNVLTF,TGCGCCAGCAGCCAACCGGGCCGCACAGGGAAAGGCAACGTCCTGACTTTC
TRBJ2-3,NA,TRBV4-1,TRBD2,CASSQVRGSGTQYF,TGCGCCAGCAGCCAAGTGCGCGGGAGCGGTACGCAGTATTTT
TRBJ2-1,NA,TRBV27,TRBD2,CASSPQLAGGRQEQFF,TGTGCCAGCAGTCCGCAATTAGCGGGAGGGCGTCAGGAGCAGTTCTTC
TRBJ1-1,NA,TRBV5-1,NA,CASSSGPWSTEAFF,TGCGCCAGCAGCTCCGGACCTTGGAGCACTGAAGCTTTCTTT
TRBJ2-3,NA,TRBV9,NA,CASSDGRLDTDTQYF,TGTGCCAGCAGCGACGGCAGACTAGACACAGATACGCAGTATTTT
TRBJ1-5,NA,TRBV28,NA,CASSGGDQPQHF,TGTGCCAGCAGTGGGGGGGATCAGCCCCAGCATTTT
TRBJ1-3,NA,TRBV5-6,NA,CASSYPGSAGNTIYF,TGTGCCAGCAGCTATCCAGGGAGCGCTGGAAACACCATATATTTT
TRBJ2-2,NA,TRBV7-3,NA,CASSRRATENTGELFF,TGTGCCAGCAGCCGAAGAGCCACGGAGAACACCGGGGAGCTGTTTTTT
TRBJ1-6,NA,TRBV30,NA,CAWSYGSYNSPLHF,TGTGCCTGGAGTTATGGCTCCTATAATTCACCCCTCCACTTT
TRBJ2-4,once,TRBV25-1,TRBD2,CASSTTLAGGRIQYF,TGTGCCAGCAGTACCACCCTAGCGGGAGGGCGCATTCAGTACTTC
TRBJ1-2,NA,TRBV28,NA,CATGPLGGYTF,TGTGCCACCGGGCCACTTGGAGGCTACACCTTC
TRBJ2-5,once,TRBV30,NA,CAWSVSGAGEQYF,TGTGCCTGGAGTGTATCGGGGGCGGGAGAGCAGTACTTC
TRBJ1-2,NA,TRBV5-8,NA,CASSLGANYGYTF,TGTGCCAGCAGCTTGGGGGCGAACTATGGCTACACCTTC
TRBJ2-7,NA,TRBV2,TRBD1,CASDGTGRLYEQYF,TGTGCCAGCGATGGGACAGGAAGGCTGTACGAGCAGTACTTC
TRBJ1-4,NA,TRBV30,NA,CAWSDGPKVNEKLFF,TGTGCCTGGAGTGATGGACCGAAAGTAAATGAAAAACTGTTTTTT
TRBJ2-1,NA,TRBV5-4,NA,CASSIHSGPRGLGNEQFF,TGTGCCAGCAGCATACACTCCGGCCCGAGGGGACTCGGAAATGAGCAGTTCTTC
TRBJ2-1,once,TRBV19,TRBD2,CASSARSGRPPYNEQFF,TGTGCCAGTAGCGCGAGAAGCGGGAGACCCCCCTACAATGAGCAGTTCTTC
TRBJ2-6,NA,TRBV5-1,NA,CASSSRENWANVLTF,TGCGCCAGCAGCTCCAGGGAAAACTGGGCCAACGTCCTGACTTTC
TRBJ1-4,NA,TRBV28,NA,CASRGVSANEKLFF,TGTGCCAGCAGGGGCGTTTCGGCTAATGAAAAACTGTTTTTT
TRBJ2-7,NA,TRBV29-1,TRBD2,CSARTGTSVYEQYF,TGCAGCGCGCGAACCGGGACTAGCGTTTACGAGCAGTACTTC
TRBJ2-3,once,TRBV4-1,TRBD2,CASSQDLTSGSTDTQYF,TGCGCCAGCAGCCAGGATCTGACTAGCGGGAGCACAGATACGCAGTATTTT
TRBJ2-7,NA,TRBV5-1,NA,CAIPGPGAYEQYF,TGCGCCATTCCGGGGCCTGGGGCCTACGAGCAGTACTTC
TRBJ1-2,NA,TRBV28,TRBD1,CASGQGAPNYGYTF,TGTGCCAGCGGACAGGGGGCTCCTAACTATGGCTACACCTTC
TRBJ1-2,NA,TRBV7-9,NA,CASSPQGRVGGYTF,TGTGCCAGCAGCCCCCAGGGGCGGGTAGGCGGCTACACCTTC
TRBJ1-2,NA,TRBV7-2,NA,CASSPRRVSHGYTF,TGTGCCAGCAGCCCCCGAAGAGTATCCCATGGCTACACCTTC